This T cell receptor beta chain is drawn from a study of shared clonotypes between healthy human individuals. The repertoire was sequenced with immunoSEQ multiplex PCR; TCRdb's copy has only in-frame clones and lacks some. The sample yields some 2,100,000 clones, about 92% seen once. This CDR3 region has 13 residues. V lost 5 bases and J 5 bases, leaving 11 bases between the germline ends. The V gene's germline CDR1 is LGHNA and CDR2 YSLEER. CD45RO-negative CD8 cells positively selected for CCR7 made up the naive population, which excluded terminally differentiated effector memory CD45RA+ cells. The TCR comes from a man younger than 30 in good health. Some clones in this sample may be carry-over from other donors' samples. The genes are TRBV4-3 and TRBJ2-3; D is unclear. Sample: naive CD8+ T cells from PBMCs. The CDR3: CASSSVPGDTQYF. The CDR3 DNA reads TGCGCCAGCAGCTCTGTCCCCGGAGATACGCAGTATTTT.